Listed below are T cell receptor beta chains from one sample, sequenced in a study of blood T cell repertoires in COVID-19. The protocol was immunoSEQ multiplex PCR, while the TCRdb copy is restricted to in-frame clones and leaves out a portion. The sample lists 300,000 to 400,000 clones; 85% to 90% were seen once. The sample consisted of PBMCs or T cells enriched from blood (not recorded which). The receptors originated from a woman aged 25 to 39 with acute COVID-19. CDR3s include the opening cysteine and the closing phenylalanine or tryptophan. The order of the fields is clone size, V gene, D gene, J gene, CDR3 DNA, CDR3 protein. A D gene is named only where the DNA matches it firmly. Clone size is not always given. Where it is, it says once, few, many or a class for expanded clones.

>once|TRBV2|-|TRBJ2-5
TGTGCCAGCAGTCGTGACAGCCAAGAGACCCAGTACTTC
CASSRDSQETQYF
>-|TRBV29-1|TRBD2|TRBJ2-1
TGCAGCGTTGATCGGCGGGAGGGGGCCCGGGGTGAGCAGTTCTTC
CSVDRREGARGEQFF
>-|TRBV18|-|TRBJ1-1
TGTGCCAGCTCATCACAGACAGGAACTGAAGCTTTCTTT
CASSSQTGTEAFF
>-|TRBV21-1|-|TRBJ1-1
TGTGCCAGCAGCAAACTTTGCGGCGGTCTGGATAAGCTCGGCACTGAAGCTTTCTTT
CASSKLCGGLDKLGTEAFF
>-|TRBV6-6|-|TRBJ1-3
TGTGCCAGCAGTCGGGACATGTTCGGAAACACCATATATTTT
CASSRDMFGNTIYF
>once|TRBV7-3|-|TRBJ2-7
TGTGCCAGCAGCTTAAGGGGCCCGACCGACGAGCAGTACTTC
CASSLRGPTDEQYF
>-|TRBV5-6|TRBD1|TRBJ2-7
TGTGCCAGCAAATTGGGCCCTCTGATGGGACAGGACTCCTACGAGCAGTACTTC
CASKLGPLMGQDSYEQYF
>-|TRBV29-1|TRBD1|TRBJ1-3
TGCAGCGGGGGGGGGACAGGGCGGTATGGAAACACCATATATTTT
CSGGGTGRYGNTIYF
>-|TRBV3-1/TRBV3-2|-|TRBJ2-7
TGTGCCAGCAGCCAATTCTTATCGACAGGTGGAATCGTCTACGAGCAGTACTTC
CASSQFLSTGGIVYEQYF
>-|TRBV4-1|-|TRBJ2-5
TGCGCCAGCAGCCGCGAGGGGGTGGTGGAGACCCAGTACTTC
CASSREGVVETQYF
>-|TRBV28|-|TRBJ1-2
TGTGCCAGCAGTTTTGGGGGGGCGCCAAATGGCTACACCTTC
CASSFGGAPNGYTF
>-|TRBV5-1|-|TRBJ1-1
TGCGCCAGCAGCTTGGCCTTGAACACTGAAGCTTTCTTT
CASSLALNTEAFF
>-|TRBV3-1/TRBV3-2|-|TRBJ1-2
TGTGCCAGCAGCCAAGTAAGACAGGCCGTCAGGGCCTTC
CASSQVRQAVRAF
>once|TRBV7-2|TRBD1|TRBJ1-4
TGTGCCAGCAGCTTAAGTGTGGGACAGTTAAATGAAAAACTGTTTTTT
CASSLSVGQLNEKLFF
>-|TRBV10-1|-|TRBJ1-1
TGCGCCAGCAGTGAGGTTTCAGGGGAAGACACTGAAGCTTTCTTT
CASSEVSGEDTEAFF
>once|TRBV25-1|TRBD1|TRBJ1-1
TGTGCCAGCAGTGACGAGACCAACAGGGGGCAGGGCACTGAAGCTTTCTTT
CASSDETNRGQGTEAFF
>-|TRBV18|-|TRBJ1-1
TGTGCCAGCTCACTCCAACGAGCTGAAGCTTTCTTT
CASSLQRAEAFF
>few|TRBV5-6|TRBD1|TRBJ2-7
TGTGCCAGCAGCTTGGTCCAGGGGGCCTCCTACGAGCAGTACTTC
CASSLVQGASYEQYF
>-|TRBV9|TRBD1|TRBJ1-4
TGTGCCAGCAGCCCTCGACAGGGGATTAATGAAAAACTGTTTTTT
CASSPRQGINEKLFF
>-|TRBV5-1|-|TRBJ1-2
TGCGCCAGCGCATTCAGTAACTATGGCTACACCTTC
CASAFSNYGYTF
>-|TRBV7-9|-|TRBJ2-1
TGTGCCAGCAGCTCCGACAGATCCCATCGCAATGAGCAGTTCTTC
CASSSDRSHRNEQFF
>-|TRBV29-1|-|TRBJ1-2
TGCAGCGTTCTGAGGATCGACTATGGCTACACCTTC
CSVLRIDYGYTF
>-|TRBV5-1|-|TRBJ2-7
TGCGCCAGCAGCGTGGGACTTACAAGCTCCTACGAGCAGTACTTC
CASSVGLTSSYEQYF
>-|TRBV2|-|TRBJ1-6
TGTGCCAGCAGTGACCGGGACTCCTATAATTCACCCCTCCACTTT
CASSDRDSYNSPLHF